A single sample gave rise to the 8 T cell receptor beta chains below, sequenced in a study of T cell responses to AZD1222 COVID-19 vaccine. Method: immunoSEQ multiplex PCR; TCRdb's copy keeps in-frame clones and lacks some. The repertoire includes 90,000 to 150,000 clones, roughly 88% of them detected once, and 3% to 4% sits in the top ten. The material was peripheral blood, obtained on day 0 of AZD1222 vaccination. The receptors originated from an adult in good health.

This rearrangement joins TRBV5-4 to TRBJ1-2; 9 nucleotides agree with TRBD1. Germline CDR1 and CDR2: SGHNT and YYREEE (reference sequence). The ends lost 4 bases at V and 8 bases at J; junction bases unmatched: 3. The CDR3 runs to 12 residues. CDR3 region: CASSRDRVGYTF. CDR3 nucleotide sequence: TGTGCCAGCAGCCGGGACAGGGTAGGCTACACCTTC. The complete variable domain, with remaining parts taken from reference TRBV5-4 and TRBJ1-2, reads ETGVTQSPTHLIKTRGQQVTLRCSSQSGHNTVSWYQQALGQGPQFIFQYYREEENGRGNFPPRFSGLQFPNYSSELNVNALELDDSALYLCASSRDRVGYTFGSGTRLTVV.

Only one count was recorded for this clone. This chain joins TRBV7-2 and TRBJ2-1; no firm D call. The CDR3 runs 15 residues. V lost 6 bases and J 0 bases, leaving 12 bases between the germline ends. CDR1 is SGHTA and CDR2 is FQGNSA in the germline V gene. The chain's CDR3 is CASRTTSSSYNEQFF. In nucleotides, the CDR3 is TGTGCCAGCAGGACCACCTCTAGCTCCTACAATGAGCAGTTCTTC. Combining the CDR3 with reference TRBV7-2 and TRBJ2-1 gives the whole variable domain GAGVSQSPSNKVTEKGKDVELRCDPISGHTALYWYRQSLGQGLEFLIYFQGNSAPDKSGLPSDRFSAERTGGSVSTLTIQRTQQEDSAVYLCASRTTSSSYNEQFFGPGTRLTVL.

This clone showed up just a few times. The rearrangement uses TRBV6-2 or TRBV6-3 and TRBJ1-4; no clear D. The CDR3 loop spans 15 amino acids. V lost 1 base to trimming and J lost 3 bases, with 9 bases between them. The germline V gene encodes CDR1 MNHEY and CDR2 SVGEGT. The CDR3, as DNA: TGTGCCAGCAGTTACTTAGGGTCAGCTAATGAAAAACTGTTTTTT. Translated: CASSYLGSANEKLFF.

This chain uses TRBV19 with TRBJ1-3; D ambiguous. Germline V CDR1 and CDR2: LNHDA, SQIVND (reference sequence). The CDR3 runs to 13 residues. V shed 1 base and J shed 4 bases, with 5 bases lying between them. CDR3 region: CASSIGVGNTIYF. CDR3 coding DNA: TGTGCCAGTAGTATAGGGGTCGGAAACACCATATATTTT.

The sample holds one count of this clone. This rearrangement joins TRBV5-1 to TRBJ1-1, with D perhaps TRBD1 (5 bases). The CDR3 runs to 15 residues. With 3 bases removed from V and 3 bases from J, the gap between germline ends came to 15 bases. Germline V CDR1 and CDR2: SGHRS, YFSETQ. CDR3 sequence: CASSSGQVMYTEAFF. The CDR3 DNA reads as TGCGCCAGCAGCTCAGGGCAGGTGATGTACACTGAAGCTTTCTTT. Combining the CDR3 with reference TRBV5-1 and TRBJ1-1 gives the whole variable domain KAGVTQTPRYLIKTRGQQVTLSCSPISGHRSVSWYQQTPGQGLQFLFEYFSETQRNKGNFPGRFSGRQFSNSRSEMNVSTLELGDSALYLCASSSGQVMYTEAFFGQGTRLTVV.

The chain couples TRBV12-5 to TRBJ1-5, with a tentative D call TRBD1 (5 bases). This CDR3 is built from 17 residues. In germline, CDR1 is LGHNT, CDR2 FRNRAP. V lost 3 bases and J lost 2, with 17 bases in between. The CDR3 loop reads CASGLPSAGEGNQPQHF. In DNA form, the CDR3 reads TGTGCTAGTGGTTTACCCTCCGCGGGGGAGGGCAATCAGCCCCAGCATTTT.

The chain is built from TRBV21-1 and TRBJ1-1. TRBV21-1 represents a pseudogene. The CDR3 is made up of 16 amino acids. The CDR3 DNA follows: TGTGCCAGCAACAGTGTAGGGACGAAGATGAACACTGAAGCTTTCTTT. This sequence encodes CASNSVGTKMNTEAFF.

This chain joins TRBV6-5 and TRBJ1-2, with D perhaps matching TRBD1 (6 bases). The CDR3 extends over 15 amino acids. Looked up from germline, CDR1 is MNHEY and CDR2 is SVGAGI. The V gene lost 6 bases and the J gene lost 3 bases, with 17 bases spanning the gap. The CDR3 region has the DNA TGTGCCAGCAGCCTTGAGGGGGGGCTGGACTATGGCTACACCTTC. Translated, it gives CASSLEGGLDYGYTF.